This TCR beta chain was sequenced for a study of PD-L1 blockade in urothelial cancer. On the study more broadly: Between 0 and 3 chemotherapy regimens preceded treatment for each patient.

Time point of the sample: peripheral blood 6 weeks after treatment start. The V and J ends lost 0 bases and 5 bases respectively, with 13 bases between them. The CDR3 runs 14 residues. CDR1 is GTSNPN, CDR2 SVGIG, per germline (reference sequence). The table came from immunoSEQ multiplex PCR; TCRdb's copy has only in-frame clones and leaves some out. There are about 50,000 clones in the sample; about 85% occur only once, and approximately 2% lies in the top ten. Sequencing used PBMCs, obtained around atezolizumab (anti-PD-L1) treatment. This TCR came from a man aged 45-60 years with urothelial cancer. This rearrangement joins TRBV30 to TRBJ1-2; the D is unclear. The CDR3 sequence: CAWSVWNDGYGYTF. The CDR3 coding sequence is TGTGCCTGGAGTGTTTGGAACGACGGGTATGGCTACACCTTC.